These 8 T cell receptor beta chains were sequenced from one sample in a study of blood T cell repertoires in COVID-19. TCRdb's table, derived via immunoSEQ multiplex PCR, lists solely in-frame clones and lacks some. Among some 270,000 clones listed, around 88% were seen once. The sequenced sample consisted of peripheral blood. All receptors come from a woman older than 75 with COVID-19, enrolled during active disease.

CDR3 in amino acids: CASSPSRAGGRETQYF. The CDR3 DNA is TGTGCCAGCAGCCCGAGCCGCGCGGGGGGACGGGAGACCCAGTACTTC. The chain recombines TRBV28 with TRBJ2-5; TRBD2 agrees at 8 bases. Germline V gene sequence: CDR1 MDHEN, CDR2 SYDVKM. V shed 6 bases and J 5 bases; nucleotides not matched to a gene: 14. CDR3 size: 16 residues.

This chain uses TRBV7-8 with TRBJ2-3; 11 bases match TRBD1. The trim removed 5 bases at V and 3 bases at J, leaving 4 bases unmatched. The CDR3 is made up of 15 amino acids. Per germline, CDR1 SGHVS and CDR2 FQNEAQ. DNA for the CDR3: TGTGCCAGCAGCCGCGGGACAGGGGGAACAGATACGCAGTATTTT. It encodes CASSRGTGGTDTQYF.

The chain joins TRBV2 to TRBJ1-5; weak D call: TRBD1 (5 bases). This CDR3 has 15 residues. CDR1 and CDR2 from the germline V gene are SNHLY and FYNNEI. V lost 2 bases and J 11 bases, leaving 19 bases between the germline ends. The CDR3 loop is CASSELKVGTRAQHF. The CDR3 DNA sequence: TGTGCCAGCAGTGAATTAAAAGTCGGGACTCGGGCCCAGCATTTT. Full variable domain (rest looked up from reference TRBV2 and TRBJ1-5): EPEVTQTPSHQVTQMGQEVILRCVPISNHLYFYWYRQILGQKVEFLVSFYNNEISEKSEIFDDQFSVERPDGSNFTLKIRSTKLEDSAMYFCASSELKVGTRAQHFGDGTRLSIL.

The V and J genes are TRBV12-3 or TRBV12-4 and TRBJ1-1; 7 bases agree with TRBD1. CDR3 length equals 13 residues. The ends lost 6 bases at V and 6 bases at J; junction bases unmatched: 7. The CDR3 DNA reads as TGTGCCAGCAGAACTGGGACAGTGCCTGAAGCTTTCTTT. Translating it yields CASRTGTVPEAFF.

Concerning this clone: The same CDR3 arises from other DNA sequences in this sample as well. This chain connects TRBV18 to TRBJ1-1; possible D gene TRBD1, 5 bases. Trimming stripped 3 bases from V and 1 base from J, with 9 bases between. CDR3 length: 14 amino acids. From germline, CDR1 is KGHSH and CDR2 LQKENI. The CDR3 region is CASSPLTGNTEAFF. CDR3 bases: TGTGCCAGCTCACCCCTTACAGGGAACACTGAAGCTTTCTTT.

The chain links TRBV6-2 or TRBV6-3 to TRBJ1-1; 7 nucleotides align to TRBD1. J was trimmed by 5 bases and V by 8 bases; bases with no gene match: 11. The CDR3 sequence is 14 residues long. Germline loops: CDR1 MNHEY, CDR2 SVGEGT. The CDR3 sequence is CASGSTGSRTEAFF. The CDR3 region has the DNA TGTGCCAGCGGTTCGACAGGGTCCAGAACTGAAGCTTTCTTT.

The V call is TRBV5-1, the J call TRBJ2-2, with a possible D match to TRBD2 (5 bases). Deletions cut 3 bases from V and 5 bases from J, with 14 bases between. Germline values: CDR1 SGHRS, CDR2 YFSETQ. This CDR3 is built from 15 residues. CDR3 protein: CASSSLGRGTGELFF. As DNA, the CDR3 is TGCGCCAGCAGCTCTCTAGGGAGAGGGACCGGGGAGCTGTTTTTT.

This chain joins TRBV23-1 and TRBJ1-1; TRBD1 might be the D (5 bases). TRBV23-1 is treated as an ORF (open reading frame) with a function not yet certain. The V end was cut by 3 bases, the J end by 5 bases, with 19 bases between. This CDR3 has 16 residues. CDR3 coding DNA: TGCGCCAGCAGTCACAAATCCCAGGGAGGGTTGACTGAAGCTTTCTTT. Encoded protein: CASSHKSQGGLTEAFF.